This is a list of T cell receptor beta chains from one sample in a study of blood T cell repertoires in COVID-19. Generated by immunoSEQ multiplex PCR, the TCRdb table keeps only in-frame clones and is missing some. In the table there are some 41,000 clones, roughly 90% of which are singletons. Material: peripheral blood. These receptors originate from a human donor in a cohort sampled during active COVID-19. Each CDR3 is given with its conserved first and last residue. A D gene is named only where the DNA matches it firmly. Rows give clone size only sometimes, using once, few, many, or a class for an expanded clone.

>TRBJ2-7|TRBD2|.|TRBV9
TGTGCCAGCAGCGTATCAGGGACTAGCTTGTACGAGCAGTACTTC
CASSVSGTSLYEQYF
>TRBJ1-4|TRBD1|.|TRBV2
TGTGCCAGCAGTGAAGCGCAGGGGGCGCGGCGGGGGGAAAAACTGTTTTTT
CASSEAQGARRGEKLFF
>TRBJ2-4|.|.|TRBV5-5
TGTGCCAGCAGCTTCACAGGGGCCAAAAACATTCAGTACTTC
CASSFTGAKNIQYF
>TRBJ2-5|TRBD1|.|TRBV9
TGTGCCAGCAGCGCATTAGGGGCAGGGGGAGAGACCCAGTACTTC
CASSALGAGGETQYF
>TRBJ2-1|TRBD1|once|TRBV6-1
TGTGCCAGCAGTGATAGGACAGGGGAGGGCAATGAGCAGTTCTTC
CASSDRTGEGNEQFF
>TRBJ2-2|.|.|TRBV5-6
TGTGCCAGCAGCGTGCTCCGGGGGGCCCGCGCGAACACCGGGGAGCTGTTTTTT
CASSVLRGARANTGELFF
>TRBJ1-2|TRBD1|.|TRBV6-6
TGTGCCAGCAGTTACCGACAGGGGAGGAACTATGGCTACACCTTC
CASSYRQGRNYGYTF
>TRBJ2-7|TRBD1|.|TRBV9
TGTGCCAGCAGCGCGACAGGGGCCACCTACGAGCAGTACTTC
CASSATGATYEQYF
>TRBJ2-3|.|.|TRBV28
TGTGCCAGCAGTACGCCTTATCGGGCAGATACGCAGTATTTT
CASSTPYRADTQYF
>TRBJ2-3|TRBD2|.|TRBV15
TGTGCCACCAGCAGAGATCGGCTGCGGGGGGCAAGCACAGATACGCAGTATTTT
CATSRDRLRGASTDTQYF
>TRBJ2-2|.|.|TRBV29-1
TGCAGCGTTACAGGGATCACCGGGGAGCTGTTTTTT
CSVTGITGELFF
>TRBJ1-1|.|.|TRBV3-1/TRBV3-2
TGTGCCAGCAGCCAAGAGACAGTGAACACTGAAGCTTTCTTT
CASSQETVNTEAFF
>TRBJ2-2|.|.|TRBV9
TGTGCCAGCAGCGCCGTCCTCACCGGGGAGCTGTTTTTT
CASSAVLTGELFF
>TRBJ2-1|.|.|TRBV5-1
TGCGCCAGCAGCTTGAGGATCGGGTCCTACAATGAGCAGTTCTTC
CASSLRIGSYNEQFF
>TRBJ1-2|.|once|TRBV28
TGTGCCAGCAGAGACGGTGGGGGGAAAGGCTACACCTTC
CASRDGGGKGYTF
>TRBJ2-7|.|.|TRBV19
TGTGCCAGTAGTTTTGACAGCCAAAATCTCTACGAGCAGTACTTC
CASSFDSQNLYEQYF
>TRBJ2-3|TRBD2|.|TRBV9
TGTGCCAGCAGCATCGGGACTAGCGGAAGCACAGATACGCAGTATTTT
CASSIGTSGSTDTQYF
>TRBJ2-3|.|.|TRBV27
TGTGCCAGCAGTTTAGGGCACACAGATACGCAGTATTTT
CASSLGHTDTQYF
>TRBJ2-1|TRBD1|.|TRBV9
TGTGCCAGCAGCGTAGTGGGACAGGGGTACAATGAGCAGTTCTTC
CASSVVGQGYNEQFF
>TRBJ2-2|.|.|TRBV7-2
TGTGCCAGCAGTCCCAGGGCATCGGGCACCGGGGAGCTGTTTTTT
CASSPRASGTGELFF
>TRBJ2-1|.|.|TRBV6-2/TRBV6-3
TGTGCCAGCAGTGCGAAATTCATCAATGAGCAGTTCTTC
CASSAKFINEQFF
>TRBJ2-7|TRBD1|.|TRBV19
TGTGCCAGTAGCCGAGACAGGGGGCTAGGCGAGCAGTACTTC
CASSRDRGLGEQYF
>TRBJ2-1|TRBD1|.|TRBV9
TGTGCCAGCAGCGTAGGTCAGGGGGCCGGTGAGCAGTTCTTC
CASSVGQGAGEQFF
>TRBJ2-1|.|.|TRBV9
TGTGCCAGCAGCGTAAGGGCGGGAACAGACAATGAGCAGTTCTTC
CASSVRAGTDNEQFF
>TRBJ1-1|.|.|TRBV19
TGTGCCAGTAGGAGGGGGTTGTCGACTGAAGCTTTCTTT
CASRRGLSTEAFF
>TRBJ2-5|.|.|TRBV4-3
TGCGCCAGCAGCCAAGATATATCAGGGCAAGAGACCCAGTACTTC
CASSQDISGQETQYF
>TRBJ2-3|TRBD2|.|TRBV3-1/TRBV3-2
TGTGCCAGCTCAGGACTAGCGGGTACAGATACGCAGTATTTT
CASSGLAGTDTQYF
>TRBJ1-6|TRBD1|.|TRBV3-1/TRBV3-2
TGTGCCAGCAGCCAGACAGGGCCCAACTCACCCCTCCACTTT
CASSQTGPNSPLHF
>TRBJ2-5|.|.|TRBV7-2
TGTGCCAGCAGCTTAGCGCCCTGGCGGGGTCAGGGGACCCAGTACTTC
CASSLAPWRGQGTQYF
>TRBJ2-3|.|.|TRBV5-1
TGCGCCAGCAGCTTTCCCGGGGGGCGATCTAGCACAGATACGCAGTATTTT
CASSFPGGRSSTDTQYF
>TRBJ2-7|.|.|TRBV4-2
TGTGCCAGCAGCCAAGATTGGTTGGGGGGGGACACCTACGAGCAGTACTTC
CASSQDWLGGDTYEQYF
>TRBJ1-5|TRBD1|.|TRBV7-9
TGTGCCAGCAGCTTAGGACAGGGCGGTTATAGCAATCAGCCCCAGCATTTT
CASSLGQGGYSNQPQHF
>TRBJ1-1|.|.|TRBV14
TGTGCCACCGGATTGGCCGGGTTGAACACTGAAGCTTTCTTT
CATGLAGLNTEAFF
>TRBJ2-3|.|.|TRBV6-6
TGTGCAACGCAGTTTTCCACAGATACGCAGTATTTT
CATQFSTDTQYF
>TRBJ2-7|.|.|TRBV6-5
TGTGCCAGCAGTTACTCCCCTTATAGGGGGGGCAGCGAGCAGTACTTC
CASSYSPYRGGSEQYF
>TRBJ1-1|TRBD1|.|TRBV6-5
TGTGCCAGCAGTTACCGGACAGGGGGCGACACTGAAGCTTTCTTT
CASSYRTGGDTEAFF
>TRBJ2-7|.|.|TRBV18
TGTGCCAGCTCACCGTTTGACTTGGACAGTACCTACGAGCAGTACTTC
CASSPFDLDSTYEQYF
>TRBJ2-1|TRBD1|.|TRBV28
TGTGCCAGCAGTTTATCCTGGCAGGGGGCTGGTAATGAGCAGTTCTTC
CASSLSWQGAGNEQFF
>TRBJ2-5|TRBD1|.|TRBV10-1
TGCGCCAGCAGTGGACCGGGACAGGGGGTGTTTCGGGAGACCCAGTACTTC
CASSGPGQGVFRETQYF
>TRBJ1-5|.|.|TRBV19
TGTGCCAGTATCGCGGGACCCTATATGGGGCCCCAGCATTTT
CASIAGPYMGPQHF
>TRBJ1-2|.|.|TRBV15
TGTGCCACCAGTCAACAGACAGTAGGATATGGCTACACCTTC
CATSQQTVGYGYTF
>TRBJ2-1|.|once|TRBV6-5
TGTGCCAGCGGTATTGCACACAGCTCCTACAATGAGCAGTTCTTC
CASGIAHSSYNEQFF
>TRBJ2-7|.|once|TRBV27
TGTGCCAGCAGTTCGGGATTGTTCTACGAGCAGTACTTC
CASSSGLFYEQYF
>TRBJ1-1|.|.|TRBV27
TGTGCCAGCACCCCCTTTGACAGTATGAACACTGAAGCTTTCTTT
CASTPFDSMNTEAFF
>TRBJ2-3|TRBD2|.|TRBV29-1
TGCAGCGTTACGGGGGGAGGGATCACAGATACGCAGTATTTT
CSVTGGGITDTQYF
>TRBJ1-5|.|.|TRBV6-1
TGTGCCAGCAGTGAACTCTCCCGTAAACAGCCCCAGCATTTT
CASSELSRKQPQHF
>TRBJ2-1|.|.|TRBV18
TGTGCCACGTCCGTATCCTCCTACAATGAGCAGTTCTTC
CATSVSSYNEQFF
>TRBJ2-1|.|.|TRBV4-2
TGTGCCAGCACCAAAGAAAGCGGGAATGAGCAGTTCTTC
CASTKESGNEQFF
>TRBJ1-1|.|.|TRBV12-5
TGTGCTAGTGGTTCCCCGTCGTGGGGGGAGGACACTGAAGCTTTCTTT
CASGSPSWGEDTEAFF
>TRBJ2-1|.|.|TRBV2
TGTGCCAGCAGTCTGGGGGGACGGACCTACAATGAGCAGTTCTTC
CASSLGGRTYNEQFF
>TRBJ2-2|.|.|TRBV19
TGTGCCAGTAGTAGTAGAGTGGCAGGGGCAGCGAACACCGGGGAGCTGTTTTTT
CASSSRVAGAANTGELFF
>TRBJ2-2|.|.|TRBV25-1
TGTGCCAGCAGTGAACCCAGGGGGAACACCGGGGAGCTGTTTTTT
CASSEPRGNTGELFF
>TRBJ2-1|TRBD2|.|TRBV7-8
TGTGCCAGCGACCTTAGGGTAGCGGGAGTGGGGAATGAGCAGTTCTTC
CASDLRVAGVGNEQFF
>TRBJ2-7|TRBD1|.|TRBV6-2/TRBV6-3
TGTGCCAGCAGTCAACCAAGGACAGGGGGATACGAGCAGTACTTC
CASSQPRTGGYEQYF
>TRBJ2-1|TRBD2|.|TRBV6-4
TGTGCCAGCAGTGAATCCGGGACTAGCGCGAATGAGCAGTTCTTC
CASSESGTSANEQFF
>TRBJ2-1|TRBD2|.|TRBV11-1
TGTGCCAGCAGCTTAGCGGGACTAGCGAGGTCTAATGAGCAGTTCTTC
CASSLAGLARSNEQFF
>TRBJ1-1|.|few|TRBV11-2
TGTGCCAGCAGCATCAGGGGTTTGGACACTGAAGCTTTCTTT
CASSIRGLDTEAFF
>TRBJ1-5|TRBD1|.|TRBV12-3/TRBV12-4
TGTGCCAGCAGTGGGGACAGTTTCAAGCCCCAGCATTTT
CASSGDSFKPQHF
>TRBJ1-4|.|.|TRBV30
TGTGCCTGGGGGGGGACAAGTAATGAAAAACTGTTTTTT
CAWGGTSNEKLFF
>TRBJ2-5|.|.|TRBV6-5
TGTGCCAGCACCCACTTCGGGCAGGGGTCAGAGACCCAGTACTTC
CASTHFGQGSETQYF